What follows are 17 T cell receptor beta chains derived from one specimen sequenced in a study of T cells after yellow fever vaccination. Using its own MiXCR run on the 5' RACE reads, TCRdb lists one record per CDR3 protein. Of 500,000 to 650,000 distinct CDR3 sequences in the sample, around 12% were seen once. Sequenced material: PBMCs, taken on the day of the yellow fever booster vaccination. These receptors originate from a man aged 25-45 years who received the YFV17D yellow fever vaccine.

This clonotype was found a few times. The V gene is TRBV5-1, the J gene TRBJ2-3, with 9 nucleotides matching TRBD2. With 4 bases clipped from V and 5 bases from J, the junction kept 8 bases outside the gene matches. In germline, CDR1 is SGHRS, CDR2 YFSETQ. The CDR3 is 15 amino acids. This CDR3 reads CASSARGRAGDTQYF. In DNA, the CDR3 is TGCGCCAGCAGCGCTCGCGGGAGGGCCGGAGATACGCAGTATTTT.

This clonotype appeared a few times. This sequence joins TRBV20-1 and TRBJ2-1; 11 nucleotides match TRBD2. Germline V gene sequence: CDR1 DFQATT, CDR2 SNEGSKA (reference sequence). The CDR3 consists of 16 residues. With V trimmed by 4 bases and J by 5 bases, 10 bases remained unmatched. The CDR3 spells CSANLGGTSGNNEQFF. In DNA form, the CDR3 reads TGCAGTGCTAACTTAGGGGGGACTAGCGGAAACAATGAGCAGTTCTTC.

V is TRBV7-2 and J is TRBJ2-3; D uncertain. The length of the CDR3 is 15 residues. Trimming pared 2 bases from V and 0 bases from J, leaving 9 bases between. Germline V gene data show CDR1 as SGHTA and CDR2 as FQGNSA. This CDR3 is CASSLSYLSTDTQYF. In DNA, the CDR3 is TGTGCCAGCAGCTTATCTTACCTTAGCACAGATACGCAGTATTTT.

The J gene is TRBJ2-1, the V gene TRBV20-1; TRBD2 aligns across 14 bases. The CDR3 loop spans 16 amino acids. J gave up 7 bases and V 5 bases, and 10 bases lay outside the gene matches. Germline CDR1 reads DFQATT; CDR2 reads SNEGSKA (reference sequence). Here the CDR3 reads CSASGTSGRSVNEQFF. CDR3 DNA sequence: TGCAGTGCTTCCGGGACTAGCGGGAGAAGCGTGAATGAGCAGTTCTTC.

This clonotype occurred a few times. V and J are TRBV5-1 and TRBJ2-1; 8 bases are shared with TRBD2. V lost 3 bases, J lost 3 bases, and 2 bases stayed unmatched. In germline, CDR1 is SGHRS, CDR2 YFSETQ. The length of the CDR3 is 14 residues. The CDR3 nucleotides are TGCGCCAGCAGCTACACTAGCGGCTACAATGAGCAGTTCTTC. This codes for CASSYTSGYNEQFF.

The V gene is TRBV12-3 or TRBV12-4, the J gene TRBJ1-1; a weak D match, TRBD1 (6 bases). The CDR3 runs 15 residues. V gave up 4 bases and J gave up 4 bases, with 16 bases separating them. CDR3 DNA: TGTGCCAGCAGTTCGCAGGGGATCGGGGCCACTGAAGCTTTCTTT. Translating it yields CASSSQGIGATEAFF.

This chain connects TRBV20-1 to TRBJ2-7; TRBD1 agrees at 7 bases. V trimming: 5 bases; J trimming: 1 base; junction bases outside the gene matches: 8. Germline CDR1 is DFQATT and CDR2 is SNEGSKA (reference sequence). The CDR3 sequence is 14 residues long. The CDR3 DNA sequence: TGCAGTGCTTCACGACAGGGCTATTCCTACGAGCAGTACTTC. Translating it yields CSASRQGYSYEQYF.

There are a few counts of this clonotype. V is TRBV3-1 and J is TRBJ1-5, with TRBD1 matching 8 bases. V gave up 3 bases and J gave up 6 bases; unmatched junction bases: 4. The CDR3 covers 14 residues. The germline gives CDR1 LGHDT, CDR2 YNNKEL (reference sequence). The CDR3, as DNA: TGTGCCAGCAGCCAGACAGGGGTAATTCAGCCCCAGCATTTT. This translates into CASSQTGVIQPQHF.

This clonotype turned up a few times. The junction departs from germline at one end; a sequencing error may be responsible. The chain has TRBV27 and TRBJ2-1; TRBD2 aligns across 13 bases. The CDR3 totals 15 residues. Germline assignment: CDR1 MNHEY and CDR2 SMNVEV (reference sequence). This chain's CDR3 is CASSLSGTSGIPGIF. The CDR3 DNA reads as TGTGCCAGCAGTTTATCGGGGACTAGCGGGATCCCCGGGATCTTC.

A few counts support this clonotype. The V call is TRBV20-1, the J call TRBJ2-1; D remains ambiguous. Trimming shortened V by 8 bases and J by 5 bases, and 13 bases separated the two germline ends. The CDR3 has 12 residues. Germline CDR1 reads DFQATT; CDR2 reads SNEGSKA (reference sequence). The CDR3 sequence is CSSSASDNEQFF. The DNA for the CDR3 is TGCAGTTCCTCCGCCTCGGACAATGAGCAGTTCTTC.

The chain has TRBV5-6 and TRBJ1-5, with D unclear. V was trimmed by 2 bases and J by 3 bases, leaving 6 bases between them. CDR3 length: 13 amino acids. Germline V gives CDR1 SGHDT, CDR2 YYEEEE. The CDR3 here is CASSLGNNQPQHF. CDR3 bases: TGTGCCAGCAGCTTAGGCAACAATCAGCCCCAGCATTTT. Variable domain in full (rest from reference TRBV5-6 and TRBJ1-5): DAGVTQSPTHLIKTRGQQVTLRCSPKSGHDTVSWYQQALGQGPQFIFQYYEEEERQRGNFPDRFSGHQFPNYSSELNVNALLLGDSALYLCASSLGNNQPQHFGDGTRLSIL.

The V and J genes are TRBV4-1 and TRBJ1-4, with TRBD1 identical over 8 bases. This CDR3 spans 15 amino acids. The junction had 4 bases not matched to a gene; V was cut back by 0 bases and J by 7 bases. Germline values: CDR1 MGHRA, CDR2 YSYEKL. CDR3 bases: TGCGCCAGCAGCCAAGACAGGGGGCCAGCTGAAAAACTGTTTTTT. Residues: CASSQDRGPAEKLFF.

This clonotype has a count of ten or more. The chain couples TRBV29-1 to TRBJ2-7; 9 nucleotides line up with TRBD1. CDR3 size: 14 residues. CDR1 is SQVTM, CDR2 ANQGSEA, per germline. Losses at the gene ends were 2 bases for V and 5 bases for J; bases not matched to a gene: 7. DNA of the CDR3: TGCAGCGTTGAATTTGGACAGGGGTTGGACGAGCAGTACTTC. It codes for CSVEFGQGLDEQYF.

This clonotype was picked up a small number of times. The chain couples TRBV7-2 to TRBJ2-3, with D possibly matching TRBD2 (6 bases). CDR1 is SGHTA, CDR2 FQGNSA, per germline. The CDR3 has 17 amino acids. Trimming cost V 1 base and J 2 bases, with 16 bases left between them. CDR3 bases: TGTGCCAGCAGCTTAGTTTCCCGCGGGACTTACACAGATACGCAGTATTTT. Translation gives CASSLVSRGTYTDTQYF.

The chain joins TRBV18 to TRBJ1-5; D is possibly TRBD1 (5 bases). The CDR3 spans 18 residues. V was trimmed by 0 bases and J by 2 bases, leaving 17 bases between them. Germline V CDR1 and CDR2: KGHSH, LQKENI. The CDR3 coding sequence is TGTGCCAGCTCACCACCGGGACGGGGGGTTTCGGGCAATCAGCCCCAGCATTTT. Its protein product is CASSPPGRGVSGNQPQHF.

This clonotype was recorded a few times. This chain links TRBV20-1 with TRBJ2-7; D is unclear. Germline assignment: CDR1 DFQATT and CDR2 SNEGSKA (reference sequence). The V end was cut by 3 bases, the J end by 2 bases, with 11 bases between. The CDR3 covers 13 residues. The CDR3 coding sequence is TGCAGTGCTAGGGAAATGGGGACCTACGAGCAGTACTTC. It translates to CSAREMGTYEQYF.

This chain joins TRBV7-7 and TRBJ2-2; 10 nucleotides match TRBD1. V trimming: 4 bases; J trimming: 6 bases; junction bases outside the gene matches: 8. In germline, CDR1 is SSHAT, CDR2 FNYEAQ (reference sequence). This CDR3 is built from 16 residues. CDR3 coding DNA: TGTGCCAGCAGCTCAGGGACAGGGGATGGTGCCGGGGAGCTGTTTTTT. It codes for CASSSGTGDGAGELFF.